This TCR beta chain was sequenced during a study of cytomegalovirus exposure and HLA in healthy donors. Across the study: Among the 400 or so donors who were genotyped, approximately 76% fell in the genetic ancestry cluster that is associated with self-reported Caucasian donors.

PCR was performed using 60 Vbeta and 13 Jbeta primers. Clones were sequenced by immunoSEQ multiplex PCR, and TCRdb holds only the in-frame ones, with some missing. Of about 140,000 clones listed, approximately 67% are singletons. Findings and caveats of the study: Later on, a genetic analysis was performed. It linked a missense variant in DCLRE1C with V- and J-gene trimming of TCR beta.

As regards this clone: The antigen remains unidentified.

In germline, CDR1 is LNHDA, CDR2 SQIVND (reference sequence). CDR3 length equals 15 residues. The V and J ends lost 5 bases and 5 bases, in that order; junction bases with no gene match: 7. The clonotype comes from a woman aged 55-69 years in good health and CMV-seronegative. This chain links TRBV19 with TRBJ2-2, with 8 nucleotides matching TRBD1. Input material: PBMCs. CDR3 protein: CASSSGQGWTGELFF. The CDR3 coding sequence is TGTGCCAGTAGTTCAGGACAGGGTTGGACCGGGGAGCTGTTTTTT.